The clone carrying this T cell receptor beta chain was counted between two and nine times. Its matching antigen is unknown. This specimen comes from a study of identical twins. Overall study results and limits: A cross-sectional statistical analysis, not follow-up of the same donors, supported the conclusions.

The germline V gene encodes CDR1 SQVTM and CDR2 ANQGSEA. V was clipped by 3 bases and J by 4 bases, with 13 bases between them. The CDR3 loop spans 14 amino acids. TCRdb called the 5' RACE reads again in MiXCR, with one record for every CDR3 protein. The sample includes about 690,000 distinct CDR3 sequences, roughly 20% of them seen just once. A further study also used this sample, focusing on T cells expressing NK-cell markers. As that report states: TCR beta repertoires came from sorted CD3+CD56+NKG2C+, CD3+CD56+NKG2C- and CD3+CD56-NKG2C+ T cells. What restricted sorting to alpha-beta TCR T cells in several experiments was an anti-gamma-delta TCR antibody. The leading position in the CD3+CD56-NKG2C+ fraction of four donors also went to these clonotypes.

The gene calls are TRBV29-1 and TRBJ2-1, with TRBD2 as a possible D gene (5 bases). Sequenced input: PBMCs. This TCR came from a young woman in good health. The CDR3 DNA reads TGCAGCGTTGAGGGAGATGACTCATACAATGAGCAGTTCTTC. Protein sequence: CSVEGDDSYNEQFF.